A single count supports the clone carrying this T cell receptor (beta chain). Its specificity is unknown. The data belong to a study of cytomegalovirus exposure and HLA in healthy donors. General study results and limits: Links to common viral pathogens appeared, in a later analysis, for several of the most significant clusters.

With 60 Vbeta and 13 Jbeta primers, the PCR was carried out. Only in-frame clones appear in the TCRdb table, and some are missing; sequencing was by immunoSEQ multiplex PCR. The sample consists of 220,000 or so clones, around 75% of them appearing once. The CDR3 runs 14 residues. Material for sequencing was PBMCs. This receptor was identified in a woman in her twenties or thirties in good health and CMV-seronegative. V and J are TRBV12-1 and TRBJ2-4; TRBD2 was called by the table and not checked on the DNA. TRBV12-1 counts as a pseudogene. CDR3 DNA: TGTGCCAGCCCACGATGCGTTTCCAAAAACATTCAGTACTTC. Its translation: CASPRCVSKNIQYF.